This T cell receptor beta chain was identified in a study of T cells in localized non-small cell lung cancer. As concerns this clone: The antigen is not known.

Study-wide results and limits: In the blood, greater T cell density corresponded to longer overall survival. Adjacent lung had a median approximately 50 of the 100 largest tumor clones. Sequencing was restricted to one tumor region; therefore, heterogeneity remains possible. There was higher T cell clonality in uninvolved adjacent lung than in tumor, and it was highest there.

The germline V gene encodes CDR1 GTSNPN and CDR2 SVGIG (reference sequence). CDR3 size: 15 residues. V trimming: 2 bases; J trimming: 1 base; junction bases outside the gene matches: 4. TCRdb's copy holds only in-frame clones and misses some; the assay was immunoSEQ multiplex PCR. The repertoire holds a few thousand clones, approximately 24% seen once, with 8.2% in the top ten. The sequence was obtained from a male donor older than 55 with stage I lung adenocarcinoma. The V and J genes are TRBV30 and TRBJ1-1; TRBD1 matches 10 bases. Sequenced here: lung tumor tissue, sampled before any cancer treatment. As DNA, the CDR3 is TGTGCCTGGAGTCCGGACAGGGGGTGGAACACTGAAGCTTTCTTT. It encodes CAWSPDRGWNTEAFF.